Sequencing of this T cell receptor (beta chain) was carried out in a study of long-term antiretroviral therapy in people with HIV. It was version v3.0 of the immunoSEQ assay that was run at survey level. The method was immunoSEQ multiplex PCR; TCRdb's version includes in-frame clones alone and lacks a portion of them. The sample lists about 39,000 clones, approximately 85% occurring once. Per germline, CDR1 MNHEY and CDR2 SMNVEV (reference sequence). V dropped 0 bases and J dropped 6 bases, with 15 bases sitting between them. There are 15 residues in the CDR3. The sample here was unsorted PBMCs, taken 3.1 years after starting antiretroviral therapy. The sequence was obtained from a woman aged 50 to 65 with HIV. The chain uses TRBV27 and TRBJ2-7; D might be TRBD1 or TRBD2, each matching 5 bases. CDR3 residues: CASSLSSGTLSEQYF. For the CDR3, the DNA is TGTGCCAGCAGTTTATCCTCCGGGACCCTAAGCGAGCAGTACTTC.